The TCR beta chain under discussion was sequenced for a study of blood T cell repertoires in COVID-19. Study details: The samples span acute and convalescent COVID-19 from the United States, Italy and Spain. The cDNA or gDNA used as material had been derived from T cells, B-cell-depleted T cells, or PBMCs.

The method was immunoSEQ multiplex PCR; TCRdb's version includes in-frame clones alone and lacks a portion of them. The data contain a few hundred thousand clones, around 85% of them singletons. The CDR3 spans 13 residues. The V end was cut by 1 base, the J end by 2 bases, with 6 bases between. Germline CDR1 reads LGHDT; CDR2 reads YNNKEL (reference sequence). The receptor's source is a human donor in a cohort sampled during active COVID-19. This chain joins TRBV3-1 (or the pseudogene TRBV3-2) and TRBJ2-7; D is perhaps TRBD1 (6 bases). The specimen was peripheral blood. The CDR3 nucleotides read TGTGCCAGCAGCCAAGGGACAGCCTACGAGCAGTACTTC. Its translation is CASSQGTAYEQYF.